Detailed here is one TCR beta chain. At one end, the junction sequence differs from germline, possibly due to a read error. The sample comes from a study of shared clonotypes between healthy human individuals. Some clones are missing from TCRdb's copy, which holds only in-frame ones; the method was immunoSEQ multiplex PCR. Of millions of clones listed, around 90% were seen once; the top ten hold under 0.15%. Source material: naive CD4+ T cells sorted from blood. Subset noted: CD45RA+ positively selected. This clonotype was obtained from a man aged 18 to 30 in good health.

The DNA for the CDR3 is TGTGCTAGCAGTCAAGGATCCGGGGAGCTGTTTTTT. Translating it yields CASSQGSGELFF. The rearrangement links TRBV7-7 to TRBJ2-2, with D unclear. This CDR3 contains 12 residues. Germline V lookup: CDR1 SSHAT, CDR2 FNYEAQ (reference sequence).